This TCR beta chain was identified in a study of blood T cell repertoires in COVID-19. Some clones are missing from TCRdb's copy, which holds only in-frame ones; the method was immunoSEQ multiplex PCR. In the table there are more than 300,000 clones, more than 75% of which are singletons. Trimming at V came to 1 base and at J to 0 bases, leaving 3 bases not matched to a gene. Germline values: CDR1 KGHSH, CDR2 LQKENI. The CDR3 runs to 16 residues. Sequenced material: PBMCs or T cells enriched from blood (not recorded which). The gene calls are TRBV18 and TRBJ1-3; 7 nucleotides agree with TRBD1. This sequence originates from a man between 25 and 39 years old who had recovered from COVID-19. The CDR3 region is CASSPQSGGSGNTIYF. The CDR3 nucleotides read TGTGCCAGCTCACCACAATCAGGGGGCTCTGGAAACACCATATATTTT.